What follows describes a single TCR beta chain. The germline gives CDR1 SGHRS, CDR2 YFSETQ. V lost 3 bases, J lost 7 bases, and 4 bases stayed unmatched. The CDR3 has 14 residues. Some clones are missing from TCRdb's copy, which holds only in-frame ones; the method was immunoSEQ multiplex PCR. In the table there are about 110,000 clones, 80% to 90% of which are singletons. The entry originates in a study of blood T cell repertoires in COVID-19. The chain recombines TRBV5-1 with TRBJ2-2; 9 bases fit TRBD1. The specimen sequenced was peripheral blood. This receptor was taken from a woman of 80 years or more with active or convalescent COVID-19. The DNA for the CDR3 is TGCGCCAGCAGCTCTACAGGGGGCTACGGGGAGCTGTTTTTT. Its translation: CASSSTGGYGELFF.